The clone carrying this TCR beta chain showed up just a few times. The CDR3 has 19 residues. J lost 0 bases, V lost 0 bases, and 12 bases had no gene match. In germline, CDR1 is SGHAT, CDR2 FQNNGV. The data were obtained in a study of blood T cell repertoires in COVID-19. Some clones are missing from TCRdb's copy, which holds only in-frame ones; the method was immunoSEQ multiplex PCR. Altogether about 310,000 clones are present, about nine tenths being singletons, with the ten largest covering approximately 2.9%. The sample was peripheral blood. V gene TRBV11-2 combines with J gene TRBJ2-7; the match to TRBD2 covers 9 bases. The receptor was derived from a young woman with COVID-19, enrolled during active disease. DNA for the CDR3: TGTGCCAGCAGCTTAGATAGTGGCGGGAGGGCCCCGAGCTCCTACGAGCAGTACTTC. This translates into CASSLDSGGRAPSSYEQYF. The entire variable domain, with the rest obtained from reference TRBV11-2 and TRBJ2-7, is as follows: EAGVAQSPRYKIIEKRQSVAFWCNPISGHATLYWYQQILGQGPKLLIQFQNNGVVDDSQLPKDRFSAERLKGVDSTLKIQPAKLEDSAVYLCASSLDSGGRAPSSYEQYFGPGTRLTVT.